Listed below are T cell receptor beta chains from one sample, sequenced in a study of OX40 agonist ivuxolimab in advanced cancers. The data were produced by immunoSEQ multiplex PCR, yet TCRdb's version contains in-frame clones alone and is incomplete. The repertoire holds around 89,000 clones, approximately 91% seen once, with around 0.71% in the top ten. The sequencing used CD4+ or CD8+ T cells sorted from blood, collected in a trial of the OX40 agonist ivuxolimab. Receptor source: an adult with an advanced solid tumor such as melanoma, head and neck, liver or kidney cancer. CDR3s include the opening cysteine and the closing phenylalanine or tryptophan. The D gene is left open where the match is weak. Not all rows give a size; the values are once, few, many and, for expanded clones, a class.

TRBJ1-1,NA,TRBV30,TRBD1,TGTGCCTGGAGTGTACTAGACAGGGAAATTGAAGCTTTCTTT,CAWSVLDREIEAFF
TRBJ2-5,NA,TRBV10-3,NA,TGTGCCATTGCGTGGCGGGAACAAGAGACCCAGTACTTC,CAIAWREQETQYF
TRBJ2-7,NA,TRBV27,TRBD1,TGTGCCAGCCGATGGACAGGTGCTTCCTACGAGCAGTACTTC,CASRWTGASYEQYF
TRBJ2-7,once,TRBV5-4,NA,TGTGCCAGCAGCTTGGATGTTGTCAGCTCCTACGAGCAGTACTTC,CASSLDVVSSYEQYF
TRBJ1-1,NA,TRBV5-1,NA,TGCGCCAGCAGCTTGTCGGGGGCGCTTAACACTGAAGCTTTCTTT,CASSLSGALNTEAFF
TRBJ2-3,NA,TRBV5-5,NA,TGTGCCAGCAGCTTGGTATGGGCAGATACGCAGTATTTT,CASSLVWADTQYF
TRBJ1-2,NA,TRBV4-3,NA,TGCGCCAGCAGCCAAGGGGGGTTTGGTGGCTACACCTTC,CASSQGGFGGYTF
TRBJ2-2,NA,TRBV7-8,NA,TGTGCCAGCAGCTCCCGCAGCCGAACAGTTACCGGGGAGCTGTTTTTT,CASSSRSRTVTGELFF
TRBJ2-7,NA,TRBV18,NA,TGTGCCAGCTCACCTTTCGGGGCGGGGTCCTCCTACGAGCAGTACTTC,CASSPFGAGSSYEQYF
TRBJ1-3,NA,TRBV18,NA,TGTGCCAGCTCACCAAGATACGATGACTCTGGAAACACCATATATTTT,CASSPRYDDSGNTIYF
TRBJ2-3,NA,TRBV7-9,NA,TGTGCCAGCAGCTTAAGGGGCTTGGAGGGGCAGTATTTT,CASSLRGLEGQYF
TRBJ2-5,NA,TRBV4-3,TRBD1,TGCGCCAGCAGCCGAGACAGGGCATGGGAGACCCAGTACTTC,CASSRDRAWETQYF
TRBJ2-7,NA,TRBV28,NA,TGCCTTGTTAGCAGCTCCTACGAGCAGTACTTC,CLVSSSYEQYF
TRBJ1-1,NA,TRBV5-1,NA,TGCGCCAGCAGCTTCGGTGCTTCAGCATCCCAGAACACTGAAGCTTTCTTT,CASSFGASASQNTEAFF
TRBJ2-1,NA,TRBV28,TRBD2,TGTGCCAGCAGGGAGGGACTAGCGGGAAGGAATGAGCAGTTCTTC,CASREGLAGRNEQFF
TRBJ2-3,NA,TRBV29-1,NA,TGCAGCGTTGATCTGGACAGAAGAGATACGCAGTATTTT,CSVDLDRRDTQYF
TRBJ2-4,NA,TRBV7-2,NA,TGTGCCAGCAGCCTAGGGTCCGCCCCAAACATTCAGTACTTC,CASSLGSAPNIQYF
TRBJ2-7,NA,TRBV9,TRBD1,TGTGCCAGCAGCGGACCGGGACAGGGGTCCCACTACGAGCAGTACTTC,CASSGPGQGSHYEQYF
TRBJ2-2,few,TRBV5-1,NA,TGCGCCAGCAGCTTGGTTGGGGTTAACACCGGGGAGCTGTTTTTT,CASSLVGVNTGELFF
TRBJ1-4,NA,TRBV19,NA,TGTGCCAGTAGTATAATTGAAGCTCCTAATGAAAAGCTGTTTTTT,CASSIIEAPNEKLFF
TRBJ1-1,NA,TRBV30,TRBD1,TGTGCCTGGAGCGACTTCAAGACAGGGTTCGCTGAAGCTTTCTTT,CAWSDFKTGFAEAFF
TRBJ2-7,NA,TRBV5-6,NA,TGTGCCAGCAGCTTACGGGGCGAGCAGTACTTC,CASSLRGEQYF
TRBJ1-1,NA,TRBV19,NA,TGTGCCGGCCCCCCGTTGGGTCGGAACACTGAAGCTTTCTTT,CAGPPLGRNTEAFF
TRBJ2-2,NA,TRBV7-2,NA,TGTGCCAGCAGCTTGATCCCGAACACCGGGGAGCTGTTTTTT,CASSLIPNTGELFF
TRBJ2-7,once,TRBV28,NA,TGTGCCAGCAGTCCCCCGGCAGCGATGGTCGTCGAGCAGTACTTC,CASSPPAAMVVEQYF
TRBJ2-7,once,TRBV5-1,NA,TGCGCCAGCAGCCCTGGGACACATATTCCCGCCTCCGAGCAGTACTTC,CASSPGTHIPASEQYF
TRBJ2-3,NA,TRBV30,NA,TGTGCCTGGAGTGTATCCATATCACCGGGGACTAGCACAGATACGCAGTATTTT,CAWSVSISPGTSTDTQYF
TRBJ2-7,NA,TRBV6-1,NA,TGTGCCAGCAGAACCGGGACGGAGGCCTACGAGCAGTACTTC,CASRTGTEAYEQYF
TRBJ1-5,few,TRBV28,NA,TGTGCCAGCAGTTTATTTGGTCAGCCCCAGCATTTT,CASSLFGQPQHF
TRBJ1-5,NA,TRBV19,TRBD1,TGTGCCAGTAGTGTGACAGGGTACAATCAGCCCCAGCATTTT,CASSVTGYNQPQHF
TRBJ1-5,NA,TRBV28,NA,TGTGCCAGCAGTTACGCCTTTTCCAATCAGCCCCAGCATTTT,CASSYAFSNQPQHF
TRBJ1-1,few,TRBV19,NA,TGTGCCAGTAGTATGGAGTTTAGGACTGAAGCTTTCTTT,CASSMEFRTEAFF
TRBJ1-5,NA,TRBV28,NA,TGTGCCAGCAGTCTCTCCCTGGGGGATCAGCCCCAGCATTTT,CASSLSLGDQPQHF
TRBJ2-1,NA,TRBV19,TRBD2,TGTGCCAGTAGTCCGTCATGGACTAGCGGGGATGAGCAGTTCTTC,CASSPSWTSGDEQFF
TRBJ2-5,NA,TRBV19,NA,TGTGCCAGTAGTATTCTCGGGGAGACCCAGTACTTC,CASSILGETQYF
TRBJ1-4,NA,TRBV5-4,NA,TGTGCCAGCCAGGACGGGAGTGAAAAACTGTTTTTT,CASQDGSEKLFF
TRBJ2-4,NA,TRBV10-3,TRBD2,TGTGCCATCAGTGAGTCGACCGGGACTAGCGTTTACTTC,CAISESTGTSVYF
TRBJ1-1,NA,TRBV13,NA,TGTGCCAGCAGCCGAGGACGGGGTTACACTGAAGCTTTCTTT,CASSRGRGYTEAFF
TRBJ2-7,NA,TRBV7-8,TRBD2,TGTGCCAGCAATAGCGGGAATCGGTACGAGCAGTACTTC,CASNSGNRYEQYF
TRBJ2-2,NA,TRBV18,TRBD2,TGTGCCAGCTCACCACGGGGACTAGCGGGGGTATCGAACACCGGGGAGCTGTTTTTT,CASSPRGLAGVSNTGELFF
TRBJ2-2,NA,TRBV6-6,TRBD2,TGTGCCGTTTCAGCGGTAGCGGGGGGCGAGGCCGGGGAGCTGTTTTTT,CAVSAVAGGEAGELFF
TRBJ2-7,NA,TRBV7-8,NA,TGTGCCAGCAGCTTAGTTGGGGGGGCAGGTACCTACGAGCAGTACTTC,CASSLVGGAGTYEQYF
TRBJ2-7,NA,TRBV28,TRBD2,TGTGCCAGCACTGCCAGCGGGGTGATCTACGAGCAGTACTTC,CASTASGVIYEQYF
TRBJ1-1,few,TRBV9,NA,TGTGCCAGCAGCGTAGCGGGTGACGGTGAAGCTTTCTTT,CASSVAGDGEAFF
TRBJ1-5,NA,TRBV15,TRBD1,TGTGCCACCAGCAGGGACAGGGGGCTCCAGCCCCAGCATTTT,CATSRDRGLQPQHF
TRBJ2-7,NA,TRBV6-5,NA,TGTGCCAGCAGTTACTCAGGCGCGGCAGGGAACGAGCAGTACTTC,CASSYSGAAGNEQYF
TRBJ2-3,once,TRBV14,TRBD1,TGTGCCAGCAGCCCCTACAAGGGGGGGACAGGGATCACAGATACGCAGTATTTT,CASSPYKGGTGITDTQYF
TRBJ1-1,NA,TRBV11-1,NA,TGTGCCAGCACCCCGGGTAGGCCAGCGAACACTGAAGCTTTCTTT,CASTPGRPANTEAFF
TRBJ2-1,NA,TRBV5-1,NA,TGCGCCAGCAGCTTGATAGTGGACAGCCTCAATGAGCAGTTCTTC,CASSLIVDSLNEQFF
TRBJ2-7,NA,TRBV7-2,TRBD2,TGTGCCAGCAGTATCGCGAGCGGGGGTTCCTACGAGCAGTACTTC,CASSIASGGSYEQYF
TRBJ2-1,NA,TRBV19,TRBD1,TGTGCCAGTAGTATTCTGGGACAGGGGAGGGATGAGCAGTTCTTC,CASSILGQGRDEQFF
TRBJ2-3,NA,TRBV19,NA,TGTGCCAGCACCGGGGATACGCAGTATTTT,CASTGDTQYF
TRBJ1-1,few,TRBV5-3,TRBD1,TGTGCCAGAAGCTTAACAGGGGCGGTTGAAGCTTTCTTT,CARSLTGAVEAFF
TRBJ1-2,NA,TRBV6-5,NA,TGTGCCAGCAGACAGACGAGCTATGGCTACACCTTC,CASRQTSYGYTF
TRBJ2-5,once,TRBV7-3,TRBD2,TGTGCCAGCAGCCGGGCCGGGGGGAGTGGAGAGACCCAGTACTTC,CASSRAGGSGETQYF